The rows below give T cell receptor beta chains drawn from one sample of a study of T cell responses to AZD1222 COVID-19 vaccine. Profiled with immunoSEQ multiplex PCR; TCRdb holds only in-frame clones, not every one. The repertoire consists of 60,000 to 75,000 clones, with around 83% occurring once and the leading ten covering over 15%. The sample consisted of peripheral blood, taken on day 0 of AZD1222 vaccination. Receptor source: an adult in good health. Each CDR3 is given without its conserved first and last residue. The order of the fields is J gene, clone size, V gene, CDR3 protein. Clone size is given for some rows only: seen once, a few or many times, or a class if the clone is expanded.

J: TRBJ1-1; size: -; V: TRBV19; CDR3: ASSIGASFDTEAF
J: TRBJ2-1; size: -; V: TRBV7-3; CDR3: ASSLYGGRARNEQF
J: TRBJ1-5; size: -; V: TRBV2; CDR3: ATGRGANNQPQH
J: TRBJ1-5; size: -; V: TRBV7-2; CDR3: ASSPQGNSNQPQH
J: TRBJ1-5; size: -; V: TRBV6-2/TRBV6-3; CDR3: ASSYGHSNQPQH
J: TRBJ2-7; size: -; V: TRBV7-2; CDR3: ASSSISGTPSYEQY
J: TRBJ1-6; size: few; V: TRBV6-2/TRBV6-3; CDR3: ASSRTGGVWSPLH
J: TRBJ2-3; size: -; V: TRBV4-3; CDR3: ASSSWGGGTDTQY
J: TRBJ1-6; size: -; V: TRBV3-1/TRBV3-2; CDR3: ASSHGSYRQSPLH
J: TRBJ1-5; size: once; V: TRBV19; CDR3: ASSLLGKWVTDQPQH
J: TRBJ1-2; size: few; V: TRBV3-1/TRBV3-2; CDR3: ASSQNGVNNYGYT
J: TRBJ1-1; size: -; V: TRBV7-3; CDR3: ASSGQTEPVEAF
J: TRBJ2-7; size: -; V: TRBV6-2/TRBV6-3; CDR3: ASSRVRSGAYEQY
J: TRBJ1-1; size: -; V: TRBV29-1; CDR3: SVMTGDTEAF
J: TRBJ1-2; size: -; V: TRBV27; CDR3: ASSLNPGFYGYT
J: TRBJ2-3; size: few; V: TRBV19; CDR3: ASSGQGSFWDTQY
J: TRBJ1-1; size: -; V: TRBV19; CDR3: ASSLGGGRRTEAF
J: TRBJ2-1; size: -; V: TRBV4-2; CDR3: ASSPDNPDRGDNEQF
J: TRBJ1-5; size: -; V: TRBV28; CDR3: ASRAPSNQPQH
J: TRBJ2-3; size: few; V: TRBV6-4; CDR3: ASSVSGTLDTDTQY
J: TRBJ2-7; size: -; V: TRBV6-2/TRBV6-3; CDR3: ASSYGTREQY
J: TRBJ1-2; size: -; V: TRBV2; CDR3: ASSSNRGTSYGYT
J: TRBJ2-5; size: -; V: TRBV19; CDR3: ASSIQIGGRTQY
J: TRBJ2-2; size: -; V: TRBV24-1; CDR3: ATSDFPNTGELF
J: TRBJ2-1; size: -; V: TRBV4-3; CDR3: ASSQETGGPNSYNEQF